The 7 T cell receptor beta chains below were found in one sample sequenced in a study of tissue T cells after allogeneic stem cell transplantation. Noted time point: mouse harvest day 14 after allogeneic transplant. Mouse grafts combined 10^7 T-cell-depleted bone marrow cells with 10^6 splenic CD5+ T cells. Profiled with immunoSEQ multiplex PCR; TCRdb holds only in-frame clones, not every one. The sample has about 5,100 clones; 33% are singletons. The sequenced sample consisted of skin. The receptors stem from a female BALB/c mouse given C57BL/6 T cells with graft-versus-host disease after an allogeneic hematopoietic cell transplant.

Points on this clone: Gene names refer to mouse genes. The CDR3 extends 1 residue past the end of the read, so its final part is completed from the germline J gene. The V gene is TRBV13-2, the J gene TRBJ2-2; 10 bases map to TRBD1. The CDR3 is 15 amino acids. Trimming took 6 bases from V and 2 from J; bases not matched to a gene: 4. Germline loops: CDR1 NNHNN, CDR2 SYGAGS (reference sequence). CDR3 loop: CASAPGQGNTGQLYF. The covered CDR3 bases are TGTGCCAGCGCCCCGGGACAGGGGAACACCGGGCAGCTCTAC.

This clone was found a few times. Gene and germline names: mouse. The read halts 1 residue ahead of the CDR3 end, with the missing end drawn from the germline J gene. The rearrangement joins TRBV3 to TRBJ2-3; a weak D match, TRBD2 (6 bases). CDR3 length: 14 residues. Germline values: CDR1 SNHLY, CDR2 FYNGKV (reference sequence). Between the trimmed V and J ends, which lost 3 bases and 2 bases, there was a span of 9 bases. The CDR3 bases that were read are TGTGCCAGCAGCTTTGTGGGGGATGCAGAAACGCTGTAT. It codes for CASSFVGDAETLY. The whole CDR3 sequence reads CASSFVGDAETLYF. Using reference TRBV3 and TRBJ2-3 for the parts outside the CDR3, the full variable domain is GPKVLQIPSHQIIDMGQMVTLNCDPVSNHLYFYWYKQILGQQMEFLVNFYNGKVMEKSKLFKDQFSVERPDGSYFTLKIQPTALEDSAVYFCASSFVGDAETLYFGSGTRLTVL.

Worth noting for this clone: Mouse gene names and germline throughout. Sequencing ends 1 residue short of the CDR3 end; the germline J gene provides the rest. The J gene is TRBJ1-1, the V gene TRBV12-2; the D is unclear. CDR3 size: 12 residues. Germline CDR1 reads SGHLS; CDR2 reads HYDKME. V lost 0 bases and J lost 3, with 4 bases in between. The DNA read from the CDR3 is TGTGCCAGCTCTCTCGAACACACAGAAGTCTTC. Amino acids: CASSLEHTEVF. The complete CDR3 reads CASSLEHTEVFF.

On this clone: These gene names are mouse names. The CDR3 end is not reached by the read, which stops 1 residue before it; the germline J gene fills it in. The chain couples TRBV5 to TRBJ2-2; D ambiguous. The germline CDR1 and CDR2 sequences are LGHNA and YNLKQL (reference sequence). This CDR3 has 14 amino acids. The germline V and J ends were trimmed by 4 bases and 1 base, with 7 bases remaining between them. Here the CDR3 reads CASSPQRNTGQLYF. Incomplete CDR3 DNA: TGTGCCAGCAGCCCCCAGAGAAACACCGGGCAGCTCTAC.

In its sample, this clone is medium-sized (0.01 to 0.1%). The gene names here belong to mouse. The read halts 1 residue ahead of the CDR3 end, with the missing end drawn from the germline J gene. J is TRBJ1-3 and V is TRBV26; no clear D. This CDR3 has 14 residues. Germline V lookup: CDR1 KGHPV, CDR2 FQNQEV (reference sequence). Trimming cost V 4 bases and J 0 bases, with 7 bases left between them. CDR3 bases read: TGTGCCAGCAGTCGAGAGGGTTCTGGAAATACGCTCTAT. This translates into CASSREGSGNTLY. The whole CDR3 protein is CASSREGSGNTLYF.

This clone came up a few times. The genes are named according to mouse. The CDR3 end is not reached by the read, which stops 1 residue before it; the germline J gene fills it in. The genes are TRBV3 and TRBJ2-1; 9 bases line up with TRBD2. This CDR3 spans 15 amino acids. In germline, CDR1 is SNHLY, CDR2 FYNGKV (reference sequence). V was pared by 5 bases and J by 3 bases, with 5 bases of the junction left unmatched. The CDR3 protein is CASSGRWGGYAEQFF. CDR3 DNA, as far as it was read: TGTGCCAGCAGCGGCCGCTGGGGGGGCTATGCTGAGCAGTTC.

As to this clone: These gene names are mouse names. Read data end 1 residue before the CDR3 end; the end is taken from the germline J gene. The rearrangement links TRBV26 to TRBJ1-1, with 10 bases lining up with TRBD1. This CDR3 is built from 15 residues. Germline loops: CDR1 KGHPV, CDR2 FQNQEV (reference sequence). The V and J ends lost 3 bases and 5 bases, in that order; junction bases with no gene match: 6. CDR3 bases read: TGTGCCAGCAGTCTCACCCGGACAGGGGGAACAGAAGTCTTC. Amino acids: CASSLTRTGGTEVF. The whole CDR3 sequence is CASSLTRTGGTEVFF.